This TCR beta chain was recorded in a study of cytomegalovirus exposure and HLA in healthy donors. 13 Jbeta primers and 60 Vbeta primers were used for the PCR. Sequencing used immunoSEQ multiplex PCR; TCRdb keeps in-frame clones, though not all of them. The sample lists around 120,000 clones; around 72% were seen once. CDR3 length: 13 amino acids. Trimming removed 7 bases at V and 4 bases at J, with 12 bases between. Per the germline V gene, CDR1 is LGHNT and CDR2 is FRNRAP. The chain employs TRBV12-5 and TRBJ2-3; a weak D match, TRBD2 (5 bases). The receptor was isolated from a woman aged 40 to 50 in good health and CMV-seropositive. Specimen: PBMCs. The CDR3 reads CASAVSGADTQYF. The DNA of the CDR3 is TGTGCTAGTGCTGTTTCCGGGGCAGATACGCAGTATTTT.